This T cell receptor beta chain was retrieved from a study of blood T cell repertoires in COVID-19. The wider study: Samples of COVID-19 (acute and convalescent) were obtained from the United States, Italy and Spain.

Germline CDR1 reads LGHNA; CDR2 reads YSLEER. The CDR3 is 14 amino acids. The junction had 2 bases not matched to a gene; V was cut back by 0 bases and J by 8 bases. In the source study's methods: Using reference gene primer amplification, nucleated cell counts were estimated. Method: immunoSEQ multiplex PCR; TCRdb's copy keeps in-frame clones and lacks some. That table gives V, J and clone size, and the DNA gave D and trimming. Here the sample spans some 490,000 clones, 70% to 90% being singletons. The gene calls are TRBV4-3 and TRBJ2-2; 8 nucleotides line up with TRBD1. The sequence came from a human donor in a cohort sampled during active COVID-19. The sequenced sample consisted of peripheral blood. The CDR3 region is CASSQDRGPGELFF. The CDR3 bases are TGCGCCAGCAGCCAAGACAGGGGGCCGGGGGAGCTGTTTTTT.